The clone carrying this T cell receptor (beta chain) has a single count. These data belong to a study of shared clonotypes between healthy human individuals. Generated by immunoSEQ multiplex PCR, the TCRdb table keeps only in-frame clones and is missing some. Of approximately 1.9 million clones in the sample, roughly 93% were seen once. CDR1 and CDR2 from the germline V gene are SGHAT and FQDESV (reference sequence). The CDR3 is 16 residues long. With 5 bases clipped from V and 10 bases from J, the junction kept 16 bases outside the gene matches. Only CD45RO-negative cells positively selected for CCR7 counted as naive CD8 cells, so terminally differentiated effector memory CD45RA+ cells were excluded.

The specimen was naive CD8+ T cells from PBMCs. The chain combines TRBV11-1 with TRBJ2-1; 8 positions agree with TRBD2. The sequence was collected from a man younger than 35 in good health. Some clones in this sample may be carry-over from other donors' samples. The CDR3: CASSHPFDSGIYEQFF. The CDR3 nucleotides are TGTGCCAGCAGCCATCCGTTTGATAGCGGGATATACGAGCAGTTCTTC.